The present T cell receptor beta chain was sequenced within a study of human T cells and chemical hapten exposure. About the study: Alopecia areata, totalis or universalis affected patients who were mostly female. The study traced per-sample TCR yield variation mainly to small differences in pooled library volumes. Study results and caveats: Alopecia affected the donors, so their immune response may differ from healthy people's.

The time point: patch test 2, 6 weeks after DPC sensitization. Treatment indicated: therapeutic diphenylcyclopropenone sensitization with weekly scalp DPC. This clonotype was detected many times. The antigen is unknown. In the original workflow: Sequenced samples showed a median of roughly 99,000 TCRs each, with counts running from roughly 23,000 to 700,000. One entry per CDR3 protein, called by TCRdb with MiXCR from the RACE reads. The V and J calls reflect TCRdb's pipeline rather than the authors' work. The sample includes 140,000 or so distinct CDR3 sequences, about an eighth of them seen just once. CDR3 size: 15 residues. The V gene end was trimmed by 5 bases and the J gene end by 2 bases; junction bases not matched to a gene: 3.

This specimen was whole blood, taken in connection with sensitization to the hapten diphenylcyclopropenone (DPC). This TCR derives from a woman aged 45-65 years with alopecia areata. Some clones in this sample may be carry-over from other donors' samples. This chain links TRBV12-3 or TRBV12-4 with TRBJ2-3, with 11 bases that match TRBD1. DNA for the CDR3: TGTGCCAGCAGTGGACAGGGGGCAGTCACAGATACGCAGTATTTT. Encoded protein: CASSGQGAVTDTQYF.